The 8 T cell receptor beta chains listed next were all sequenced from one sample in a study of T cells in localized non-small cell lung cancer. Sequenced by immunoSEQ multiplex PCR; TCRdb stores in-frame clones only, minus some. Of under 95,000 clones listed, around 84% are singletons. The sequenced sample was peripheral blood, obtained before any cancer treatment. Every receptor here comes from a female donor over 55 with stage I lung adenocarcinoma.

The rearrangement links TRBV5-6 to TRBJ1-1, with D unresolved. The CDR3 length is 11 residues. From germline, CDR1 is SGHDT and CDR2 YYEEEE. The V gene lost 4 bases and the J gene lost 8 bases, with 9 bases spanning the gap. The CDR3 DNA sequence: TGTGCCAGCAGCGTGGGTCGAGAAGCTTTCTTT. Translating it yields CASSVGREAFF.

This chain links TRBV6-6 with TRBJ1-4; maybe TRBD1 (5 bases). V was trimmed by 7 bases and J by 15 bases, leaving 21 bases between them. The CDR3 spans 13 residues. Germline CDR1 is MNHNY and CDR2 is SVGAGI (reference sequence). The CDR3 sequence: CASTLGQENVLFF. CDR3 nucleotides: TGTGCCAGCACCCTAGGACAAGAAAATGTTTTGTTTTTT.

This clone appeared a few times. The chain recombines TRBV5-1 with TRBJ2-7, with 8 bases fitting TRBD2. CDR3 size: 14 residues. Germline V gene data show CDR1 as SGHRS and CDR2 as YFSETQ. Losses at the gene ends were 4 bases for V and 5 bases for J; bases not matched to a gene: 8. The CDR3 loop is CASSPRTSRDEQYF. The CDR3 DNA reads TGCGCCAGCAGCCCCAGGACTAGCAGGGACGAGCAGTACTTC.

The chain links TRBV9 to TRBJ1-6, with TRBD1 matching over 9 bases. Unmatched junction bases numbered 1, after V lost 5 bases and J lost 7 bases. Germline V gene sequence: CDR1 SGDLS, CDR2 YYNGEE. The CDR3 runs to 13 residues. CDR3 region: CASSGQGNSPLHF. Written as DNA, the CDR3 is TGTGCCAGCAGTGGACAGGGGAATTCACCCCTCCACTTT.

V gene TRBV7-3 combines with J gene TRBJ1-1, with 8 bases aligning to TRBD1. CDR1 is SGHTA, CDR2 FQGTGA, per germline. The CDR3 runs 15 residues. The trim removed 4 bases at V and 0 bases at J, leaving 4 bases unmatched. The CDR3 nucleotides are TGTGCCAGCAGCTCATCGACAGGGGTGAACACTGAAGCTTTCTTT. Protein product: CASSSSTGVNTEAFF.

The V gene is TRBV6-5, the J gene TRBJ1-1; 11 nucleotides align to TRBD1. Trimming took 5 bases from V and 5 from J; bases not matched to a gene: 7. This CDR3 comprises 15 residues. CDR1 is MNHEY, CDR2 SVGAGI, per germline. This CDR3 reads CASSLRTGGETEAFF. CDR3 nucleotide sequence: TGTGCCAGCAGTCTTCGGACAGGGGGCGAGACTGAAGCTTTCTTT.

This chain's CDR3 is CASSWDRDTEAFF. In DNA form, the CDR3 reads TGTGCCAGCAGCTGGGACAGGGACACTGAAGCTTTCTTT. The V call is TRBV7-9, the J call TRBJ1-1; 9 nucleotides line up with TRBD1. J was trimmed by 3 bases and V by 4 bases; bases with no gene match: 0. CDR1 and CDR2 (germline): SEHNR, FQNEAQ (reference sequence). The CDR3 runs 13 residues.

The chain couples TRBV2 to TRBJ2-5, with TRBD2 matching over 9 bases. Trimming took 5 bases from V and 1 from J; bases not matched to a gene: 11. The germline V gene has CDR1 SNHLY and CDR2 FYNNEI. CDR3 length: 17 residues. DNA of the CDR3: TGTGCCAGCAGTAGGGTTCGAGCGGGGGGCCTCCAAGAGACCCAGTACTTC. Translated, it gives CASSRVRAGGLQETQYF.